This TCR beta chain was recovered during a study of CD8 T cells in ankylosing spondylitis. Study-wide results and limits: Clones linked to disease were reported to show significant enrichment in matched ankylosing spondylitis synovial fluid. In ankylosing spondylitis blood, a motif of eight highly homologous TCR beta variants appeared characteristic. Within peripheral blood, clones linked to disease were CD8+ and relatively rare. Several of the motif variants were reported before in synovial fluid and blood from reactive arthritis.

Each CDR3 protein is one row after TCRdb ran MiXCR on the 5' RACE reads. This sample has 200,000 or so distinct CDR3 sequences; 10% to 15% occur once, and the top ten carry approximately 11%. There are many counts of this clonotype. As yet, its antigen is unknown. Trimming at V came to 4 bases and at J to 0 bases, leaving 3 bases not matched to a gene. Germline lookup yields CDR1 SQVTM and CDR2 ANQGSEA. This CDR3 has 14 residues. The clonotype was recovered from a female donor with ankylosing spondylitis or in good health (not recorded which). This chain joins TRBV29-1 and TRBJ1-1, with 9 bases fitting TRBD1. Sequences were obtained from blood, either unsorted or a sorted T cell fraction (not recorded which). The CDR3 reads CSVGGTGMNTEAFF. CDR3 nucleotides: TGCAGCGTTGGAGGGACAGGGATGAACACTGAAGCTTTCTTT.